Sequencing of this TCR beta chain was carried out in a study of T-cell memory formation after mild COVID-19. Across the whole study: TCR clusters largely stayed donor specific.

This clonotype was observed once. In germline, CDR1 is LNHNV, CDR2 YYDKDF (reference sequence). The CDR3 runs 16 residues. V shed 0 bases, J shed 3 bases, and the junction held 4 bases outside the gene matches. TCRdb re-called the 5' RACE reads through MiXCR, storing one row per CDR3 protein. The table includes fewer than 650,000 distinct CDR3 sequences, about 20% detected once. The J gene is TRBJ2-7, the V gene TRBV15; the match to TRBD1 covers 11 bases. This TCR was recovered from an adult woman who had mild COVID-19 (a few samples of this study predate the infection). Cell type and time point are not known. Sequenced: PBMCs or a T cell subset sorted from them (not recorded which). The CDR3 DNA follows: TGTGCCACCAGCAGAGATAGGACAGGGGGCCACTACGAGCAGTACTTC. This translates into CATSRDRTGGHYEQYF.